This TCR beta chain was sequenced in a study of cytomegalovirus exposure and HLA in healthy donors. Study information: Of approximately 400 genotyped donors, more than 70% clustered with self-reported Caucasian donors. Points from the study as a whole: A later analysis linked a missense variant in DCLRE1C to the trimming of TCR beta V and J genes. It was assumed in the presence/absence analyses that sequencing depth was roughly uniform across donors.

Concerning this clone: Its antigen is not known.

The PCR was carried out with 60 Vbeta primers and 13 Jbeta primers. The protocol was immunoSEQ multiplex PCR, while the TCRdb copy is restricted to in-frame clones and leaves out a portion. The sample records about 89,000 clones, about 85% being singletons. V trimming: 8 bases; J trimming: 1 base; junction bases outside the gene matches: 4. Germline V gives CDR1 MNHNS, CDR2 SASEGT. This CDR3 spans 15 amino acids. The rearrangement links TRBV6-1 to TRBJ2-3; 12 positions agree with TRBD2. The sequenced material came from PBMCs. This clonotype was sampled from a man between 40 and 49 years old in good health and CMV-seropositive. CDR3 residues: CASRRLAGGTDTQYF. CDR3 sequence (DNA): TGTGCCAGCCGAAGACTAGCGGGAGGCACAGATACGCAGTATTTT.